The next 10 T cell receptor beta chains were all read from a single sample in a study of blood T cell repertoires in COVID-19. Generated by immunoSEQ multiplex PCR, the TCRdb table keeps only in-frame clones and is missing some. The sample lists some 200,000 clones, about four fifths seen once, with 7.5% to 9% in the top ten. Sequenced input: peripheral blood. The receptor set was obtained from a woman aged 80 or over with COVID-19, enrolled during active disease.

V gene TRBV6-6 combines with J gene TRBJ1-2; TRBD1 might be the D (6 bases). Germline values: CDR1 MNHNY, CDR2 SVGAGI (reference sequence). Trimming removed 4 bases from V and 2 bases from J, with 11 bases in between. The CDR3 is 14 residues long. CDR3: CASSSGTLNYGYTF. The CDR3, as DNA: TGTGCCAGCAGTTCAGGGACACTAAACTATGGCTACACCTTC.

The CDR3 loop is CATTGTGGIGELFF. CDR3 DNA: TGTGCCACCACCGGGACAGGGGGAATCGGGGAGCTGTTTTTT. The V gene is TRBV15, the J gene TRBJ2-2, with TRBD1 matching over 11 bases. The CDR3 consists of 14 residues. Germline loops: CDR1 LNHNV, CDR2 YYDKDF (reference sequence). The trim removed 7 bases at V and 7 bases at J, leaving 5 bases unmatched.

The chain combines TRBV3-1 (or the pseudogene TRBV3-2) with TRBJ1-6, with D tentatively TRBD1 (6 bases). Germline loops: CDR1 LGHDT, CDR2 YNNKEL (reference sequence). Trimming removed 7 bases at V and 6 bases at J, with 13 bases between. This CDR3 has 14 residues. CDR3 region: CASTGGQFNSPLHF. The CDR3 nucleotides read TGTGCCAGCACCGGGGGGCAGTTTAATTCACCCCTCCACTTT.

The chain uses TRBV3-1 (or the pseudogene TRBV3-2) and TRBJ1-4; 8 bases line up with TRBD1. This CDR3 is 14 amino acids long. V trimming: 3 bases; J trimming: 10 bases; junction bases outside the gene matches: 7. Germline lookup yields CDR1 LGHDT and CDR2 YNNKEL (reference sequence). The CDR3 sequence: CASSHQGQGGKLFF. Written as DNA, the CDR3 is TGTGCCAGCAGCCACCAAGGACAGGGCGGAAAACTGTTTTTT.

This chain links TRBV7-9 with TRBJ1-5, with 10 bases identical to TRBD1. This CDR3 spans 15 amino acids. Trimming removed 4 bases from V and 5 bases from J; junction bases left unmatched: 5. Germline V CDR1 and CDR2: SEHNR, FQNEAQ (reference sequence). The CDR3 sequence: CASSSPGTGDQPQHF. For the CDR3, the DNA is TGTGCCAGCAGCTCCCCCGGGACAGGGGATCAGCCCCAGCATTTT.

In nucleotides, the CDR3 is TGTGCCAGCAGCCCCGGGACAGGGGGCACTTACGAGCAGTACTTC. Its protein product is CASSPGTGGTYEQYF. The chain carries TRBV3-1 (or the pseudogene TRBV3-2) and TRBJ2-7; 12 bases are shared with TRBD1. V lost 4 bases to trimming and J lost 4 bases; unmatched junction nucleotides: 5. The CDR3 sequence is 15 residues long. Germline loops: CDR1 LGHDT, CDR2 YNNKEL (reference sequence).

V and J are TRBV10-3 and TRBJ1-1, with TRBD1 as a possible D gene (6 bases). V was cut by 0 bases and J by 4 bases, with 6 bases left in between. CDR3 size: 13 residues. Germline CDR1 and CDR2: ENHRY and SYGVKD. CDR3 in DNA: TGTGCCATCAGTGAGTCCAGGGGCACTGAAGCTTTCTTT. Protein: CAISESRGTEAFF.

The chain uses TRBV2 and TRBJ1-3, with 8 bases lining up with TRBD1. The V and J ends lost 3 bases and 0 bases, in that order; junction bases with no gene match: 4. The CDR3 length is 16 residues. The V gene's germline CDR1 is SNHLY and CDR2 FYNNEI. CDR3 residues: CASSDYRGSSGNTIYF. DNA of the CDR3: TGTGCCAGCAGTGATTACAGGGGGAGCTCTGGAAACACCATATATTTT. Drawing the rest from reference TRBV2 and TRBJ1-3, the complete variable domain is EPEVTQTPSHQVTQMGQEVILRCVPISNHLYFYWYRQILGQKVEFLVSFYNNEISEKSEIFDDQFSVERPDGSNFTLKIRSTKLEDSAMYFCASSDYRGSSGNTIYFGEGSWLTVV.

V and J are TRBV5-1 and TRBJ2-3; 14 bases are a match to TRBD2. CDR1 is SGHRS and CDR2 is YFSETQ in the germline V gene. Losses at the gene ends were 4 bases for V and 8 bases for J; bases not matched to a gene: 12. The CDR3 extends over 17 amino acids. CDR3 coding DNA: TGCGCCAGCAGCCTCCCAGGACTAGCGGGGGGCATGGGTACGCAGTATTTT. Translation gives CASSLPGLAGGMGTQYF. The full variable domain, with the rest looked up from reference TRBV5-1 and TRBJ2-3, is KAGVTQTPRYLIKTRGQQVTLSCSPISGHRSVSWYQQTPGQGLQFLFEYFSETQRNKGNFPGRFSGRQFSNSRSEMNVSTLELGDSALYLCASSLPGLAGGMGTQYFGPGTRLTVL.

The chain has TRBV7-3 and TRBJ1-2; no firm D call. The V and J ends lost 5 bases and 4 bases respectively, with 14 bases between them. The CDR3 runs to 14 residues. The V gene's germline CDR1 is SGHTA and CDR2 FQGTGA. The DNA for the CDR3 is TGTGCCAGCAGCCCTCGAGCGGGAACCTATGGCTACACCTTC. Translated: CASSPRAGTYGYTF.